This T cell receptor beta chain was obtained from a study of T-cell memory formation after mild COVID-19. Study-wide results and caveats: Pre-infection memory carried some responding clones, suggesting that cross-reactive memory joined. CD4+ contracting clones were mainly CM and EM; CD8+ ones, EMRA. Contracting clones, day 15 to 85, had balanced CD4/CD8, and later expanders favored CD4+.

V lost 2 bases to trimming and J lost 9 bases; unmatched junction nucleotides: 10. Germline assignment: CDR1 SGHTA and CDR2 FQGNSA. CDR3 length: 15 amino acids. A note on this clonotype: Its antigen is not identified.

TCRdb re-analysed the 5' RACE reads in MiXCR, keeping a single row per CDR3 protein. The table has around 220,000 distinct CDR3 sequences, over 15% seen once. Sequencing was carried out using PBMCs or a T cell subset sorted from them (not recorded which). The J gene is TRBJ2-1, the V gene TRBV7-2, with TRBD2 matching 7 bases. The clonotype was recovered from a man younger than 35 who had mild COVID-19 (a few samples of this study predate the infection). Cell type and time point are not known. The CDR3 nucleotides are TGTGCCAGCAGCTTACTCTCGGAGCGGGGTAGTGAGCAGTTCTTC. It yields the protein CASSLLSERGSEQFF.